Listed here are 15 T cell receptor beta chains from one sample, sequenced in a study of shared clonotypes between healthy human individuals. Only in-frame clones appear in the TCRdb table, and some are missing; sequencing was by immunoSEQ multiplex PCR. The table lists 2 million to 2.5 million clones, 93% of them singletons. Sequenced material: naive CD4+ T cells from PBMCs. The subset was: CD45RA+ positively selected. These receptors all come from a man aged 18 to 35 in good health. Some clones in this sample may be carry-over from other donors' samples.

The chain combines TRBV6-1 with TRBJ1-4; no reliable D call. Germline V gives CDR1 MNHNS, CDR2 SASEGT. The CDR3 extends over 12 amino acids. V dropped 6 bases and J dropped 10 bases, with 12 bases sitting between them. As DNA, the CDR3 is TGTGCCAGCAGCTCCCGGGCGGGAAAACTGTTTTTT. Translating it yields CASSSRAGKLFF.

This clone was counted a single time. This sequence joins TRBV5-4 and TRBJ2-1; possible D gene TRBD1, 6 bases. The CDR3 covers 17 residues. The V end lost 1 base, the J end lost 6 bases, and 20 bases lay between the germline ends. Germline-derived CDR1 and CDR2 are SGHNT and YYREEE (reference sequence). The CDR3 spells CASSLSGWGLEGNEQFF. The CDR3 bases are TGTGCCAGCAGCTTGAGTGGATGGGGGCTTGAGGGCAATGAGCAGTTCTTC.

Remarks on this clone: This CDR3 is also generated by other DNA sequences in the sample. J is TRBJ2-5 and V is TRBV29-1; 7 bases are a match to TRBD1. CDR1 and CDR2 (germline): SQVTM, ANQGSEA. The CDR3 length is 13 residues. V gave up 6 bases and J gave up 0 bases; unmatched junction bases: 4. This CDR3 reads CSVEDRYQETQYF. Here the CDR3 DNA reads TGCAGCGTGGAGGACAGGTACCAAGAGACCCAGTACTTC. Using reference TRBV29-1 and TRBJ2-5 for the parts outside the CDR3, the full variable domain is SAVISQKPSRDICQRGTSLTIQCQVDSQVTMMFWYRQQPGQSLTLIATANQGSEATYESGFVIDKFPISRPNLTFSTLTVSNMSPEDSSIYLCSVEDRYQETQYFGPGTRLLVL.

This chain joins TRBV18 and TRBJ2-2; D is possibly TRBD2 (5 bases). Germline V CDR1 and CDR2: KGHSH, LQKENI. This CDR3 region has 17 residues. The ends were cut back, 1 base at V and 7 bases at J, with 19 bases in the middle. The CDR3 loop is CASSPLAAPGNLGELFF. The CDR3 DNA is TGTGCCAGCTCACCACTTGCAGCCCCGGGGAACCTCGGGGAGCTGTTTTTT.

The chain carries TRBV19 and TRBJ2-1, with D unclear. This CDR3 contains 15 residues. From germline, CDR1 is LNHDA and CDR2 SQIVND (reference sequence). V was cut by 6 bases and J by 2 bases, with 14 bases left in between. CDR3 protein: CASSTRAVPYNEQFF. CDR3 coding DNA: TGTGCCAGTAGCACACGGGCCGTACCCTACAATGAGCAGTTCTTC. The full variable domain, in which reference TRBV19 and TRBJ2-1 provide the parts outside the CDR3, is DGGITQSPKYLFRKEGQNVTLSCEQNLNHDAMYWYRQDPGQGLRLIYYSQIVNDFQKGDIAEGYSVSREKKESFPLTVTSAQKNPTAFYLCASSTRAVPYNEQFFGPGTRLTVL.

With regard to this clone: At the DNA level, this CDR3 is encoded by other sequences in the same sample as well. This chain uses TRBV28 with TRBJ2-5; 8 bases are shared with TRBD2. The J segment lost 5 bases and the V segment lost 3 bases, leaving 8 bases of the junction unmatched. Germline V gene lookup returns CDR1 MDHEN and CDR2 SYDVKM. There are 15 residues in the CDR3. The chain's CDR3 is CASSFLAGGGETQYF. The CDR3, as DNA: TGTGCCAGCAGTTTCCTAGCGGGCGGTGGGGAGACCCAGTACTTC.

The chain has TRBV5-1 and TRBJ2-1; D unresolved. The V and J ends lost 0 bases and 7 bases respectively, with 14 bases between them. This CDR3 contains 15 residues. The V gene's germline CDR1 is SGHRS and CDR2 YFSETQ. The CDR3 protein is CASSLELPSLNEQFF. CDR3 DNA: TGCGCCAGCAGCTTGGAGCTCCCGTCGTTGAATGAGCAGTTCTTC.

CDR3 DNA sequence: TGTGCCAGCAGCCAAGAGGAGGGTAGATACAATGAGCAGTTCTTC. Its translation: CASSQEEGRYNEQFF. The chain combines TRBV4-2 with TRBJ2-1, with D perhaps TRBD2 (6 bases). Trimming shortened V by 0 bases and J by 4 bases, and 10 bases separated the two germline ends. From germline, CDR1 is LGHNA and CDR2 YNFKEQ. This CDR3 has 15 residues.

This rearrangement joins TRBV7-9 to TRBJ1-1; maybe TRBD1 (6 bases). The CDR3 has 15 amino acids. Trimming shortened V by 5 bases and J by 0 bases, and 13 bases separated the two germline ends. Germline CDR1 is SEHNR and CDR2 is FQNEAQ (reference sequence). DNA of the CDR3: TGTGCCAGCAGCGAACAGGGCGGGATGAACACTGAAGCTTTCTTT. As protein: CASSEQGGMNTEAFF.

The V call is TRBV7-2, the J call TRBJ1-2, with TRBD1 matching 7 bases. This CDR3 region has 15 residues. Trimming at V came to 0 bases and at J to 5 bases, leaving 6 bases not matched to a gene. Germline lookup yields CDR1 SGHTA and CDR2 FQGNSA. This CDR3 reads CASSLAQGSSYGYTF. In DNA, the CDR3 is TGTGCCAGCAGCTTAGCACAGGGGTCGTCGTATGGCTACACCTTC.

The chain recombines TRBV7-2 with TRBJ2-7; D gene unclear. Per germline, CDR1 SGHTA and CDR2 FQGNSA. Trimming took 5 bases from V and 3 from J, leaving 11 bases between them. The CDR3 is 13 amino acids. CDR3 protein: CASSRRRGYEQYF. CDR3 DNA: TGTGCCAGCAGCCGGCGGAGAGGCTACGAGCAGTACTTC. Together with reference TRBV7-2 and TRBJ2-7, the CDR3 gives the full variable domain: GAGVSQSPSNKVTEKGKDVELRCDPISGHTALYWYRQSLGQGLEFLIYFQGNSAPDKSGLPSDRFSAERTGGSVSTLTIQRTQQEDSAVYLCASSRRRGYEQYFGPGTRLTVT.

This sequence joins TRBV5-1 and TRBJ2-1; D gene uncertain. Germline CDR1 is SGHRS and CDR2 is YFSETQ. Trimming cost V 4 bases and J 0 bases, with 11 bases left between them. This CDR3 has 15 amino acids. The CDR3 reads CASSLSTSSYNEQFF. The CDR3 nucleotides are TGCGCCAGCAGCCTGAGTACGAGCTCCTACAATGAGCAGTTCTTC.

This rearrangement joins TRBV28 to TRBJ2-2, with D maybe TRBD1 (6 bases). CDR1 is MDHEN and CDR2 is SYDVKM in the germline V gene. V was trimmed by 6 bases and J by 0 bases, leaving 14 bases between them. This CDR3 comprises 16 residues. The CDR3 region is CASRQHRVANTGELFF. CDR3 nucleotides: TGTGCCAGCAGGCAACACAGGGTCGCGAACACCGGGGAGCTGTTTTTT. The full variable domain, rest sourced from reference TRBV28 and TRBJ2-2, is DVKVTQSSRYLVKRTGEKVFLECVQDMDHENMFWYRQDPGLGLRLIYFSYDVKMKEKGDIPEGYSVSREKKERFSLILESASTNQTSMYLCASRQHRVANTGELFFGEGSRLTVL.

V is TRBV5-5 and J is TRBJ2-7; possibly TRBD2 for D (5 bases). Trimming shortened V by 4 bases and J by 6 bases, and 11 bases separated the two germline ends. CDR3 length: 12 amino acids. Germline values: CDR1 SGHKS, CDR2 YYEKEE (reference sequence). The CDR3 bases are TGTGCCAGCAGCCTGGACTGGATCGAGCAGTACTTC. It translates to CASSLDWIEQYF.

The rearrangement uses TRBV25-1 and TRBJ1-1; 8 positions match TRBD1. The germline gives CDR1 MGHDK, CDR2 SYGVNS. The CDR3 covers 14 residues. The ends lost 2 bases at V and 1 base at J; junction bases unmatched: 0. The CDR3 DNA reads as TGTGCCAGCAGTGAAGACAGGGGGAACACTGAAGCTTTCTTT. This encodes CASSEDRGNTEAFF. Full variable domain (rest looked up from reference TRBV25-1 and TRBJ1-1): EADIYQTPRYLVIGTGKKITLECSQTMGHDKMYWYQQDPGMELHLIHYSYGVNSTEKGDLSSESTVSRIRTEHFPLTLESARPSHTSQYLCASSEDRGNTEAFFGQGTRLTVV.